The 21 T cell receptor beta chains below were found in one sample sequenced in a study of cytomegalovirus exposure and HLA in healthy donors (dated 2017 in TCRdb). Libraries were made using the immunoSEQ multiplex PCR assay. For the multiplex PCR, a mixture combining 60 forward primers for TCR Vbeta segments and 13 reverse primers for TCR Jbeta segments was used. Not all clones reach the TCRdb copy of this immuneACCESS table, which keeps in-frame sequences only. Checked studies attribute under half of the gap to unresolved V genes and leave the rest unexplained. The sample contains 150,000 to 200,000 clones, 81% of them found a single time. About 1.8% of the sample is held by the ten biggest clonotypes. The sequenced sample was PBMCs. These receptor sequences come from a man younger than 35 in good health and CMV-seronegative.

The rearrangement uses TRBV25-1 and TRBJ2-2; 8 positions match TRBD2. Unmatched junction bases numbered 4, after V lost 7 bases and J lost 6 bases. In germline, CDR1 is MGHDK, CDR2 SYGVNS. The CDR3 has 13 residues. The CDR3 protein is CASMAGGAGELFF. In nucleotides, the CDR3 is TGTGCCAGCATGGCGGGGGGAGCCGGGGAGCTGTTTTTT.

This rearrangement joins TRBV29-1 to TRBJ1-4; the D gene is possibly TRBD1 (6 bases). The V end lost 4 bases, the J end lost 7 bases, and 13 bases lay between the germline ends. The length of the CDR3 is 13 residues. Germline assignment: CDR1 SQVTM and CDR2 ANQGSEA. In DNA form, the CDR3 reads TGCAGCGTTGGGGGGGGGCGAGGTGAAAAACTGTTTTTT. Protein: CSVGGGRGEKLFF.

V usage is TRBV6-1 and J usage is TRBJ1-5; D call uncertain. Trimming left V 2 bases short and J 14 bases short, with 16 bases between. The CDR3 extends over 13 amino acids. Germline loops: CDR1 MNHNS, CDR2 SASEGT. The CDR3 is CASSEIRFINKHF. CDR3 nucleotides: TGTGCCAGCAGTGAAATTCGGTTCATTAATAAGCATTTT.

The rearrangement joins TRBV10-3 to TRBJ2-1; perhaps TRBD2 as D (7 bases). V shed 4 bases and J shed 7 bases, with 23 bases lying between them. Per the germline V gene, CDR1 is ENHRY and CDR2 is SYGVKD. The CDR3 has 17 residues. CDR3 nucleotides: TGTGCCATCAGTGCCCGGGACGCGGGGGCGTATGTGAATGAGCAGTTCTTC. It translates to CAISARDAGAYVNEQFF.

The chain combines TRBV11-3 with TRBJ2-1; 10 nucleotides align to TRBD2. The junction had 1 base not matched to a gene; V was cut back by 2 bases and J by 3 bases. The CDR3 loop spans 15 amino acids. In germline, CDR1 is SGHNT, CDR2 YENEEA. The CDR3 DNA follows: TGTGCCAGCAGCTTAATAGCGGGGGGCTACAATGAGCAGTTCTTC. Translation gives CASSLIAGGYNEQFF.

This chain uses TRBV18 with TRBJ2-5, with no clear D. Trimming cost V 3 bases and J 5 bases, with 16 bases left between them. Germline CDR1 KGHSH, CDR2 LQKENI. This CDR3 is built from 15 residues. The CDR3 region has the DNA TGTGCCAGCTCACCCCCCTCTGCTCTCCGGGAGACCCAGTACTTC. Its translation is CASSPPSALRETQYF.

The rearrangement links TRBV9 to TRBJ1-2, with 12 bases aligning to TRBD1. This CDR3 has 17 residues. Per germline, CDR1 SGDLS and CDR2 YYNGEE. V lost 4 bases and J lost 4; bases outside the gene matches: 11. CDR3 protein: CASSFRDRGLVSYGYTF. The CDR3 nucleotides read TGTGCCAGCAGCTTCCGGGACAGGGGGCTTGTGAGCTATGGCTACACCTTC.

This chain uses TRBV9 with TRBJ2-7; 7 nucleotides match TRBD1. In germline, CDR1 is SGDLS, CDR2 YYNGEE. V was pared by 4 bases and J by 2 bases, with 9 bases of the junction left unmatched. The CDR3 is 15 residues long. The CDR3 reads CASSPGQLLTYEQYF. DNA of the CDR3: TGTGCCAGCAGCCCGGGACAGCTACTAACCTACGAGCAGTACTTC.

In this sample, this clone turned up a few times. This specimen includes other DNA sequences encoding the same CDR3. V is TRBV7-9 and J is TRBJ1-2; the match to TRBD1 covers 8 bases. Per the germline V gene, CDR1 is SEHNR and CDR2 is FQNEAQ (reference sequence). CDR3 length: 13 residues. The junction had 5 bases not matched to a gene; V was cut back by 5 bases and J by 6 bases. The CDR3 sequence: CASSLGQGNGYTF. In nucleotides, the CDR3 is TGTGCCAGCAGCCTCGGACAGGGAAATGGCTACACCTTC.

The chain joins TRBV9 to TRBJ2-7, with D unclear. This CDR3 is 13 amino acids long. The V end lost 0 bases, the J end lost 1 base, and 5 bases lay between the germline ends. Germline assignment: CDR1 SGDLS and CDR2 YYNGEE. CDR3 in amino acids: CASSVASSYEQYF. Here the CDR3 DNA reads TGTGCCAGCAGCGTAGCTTCTTCCTACGAGCAGTACTTC.

The V call is TRBV6-5, the J call TRBJ1-2; D unresolved. Germline CDR1 and CDR2: MNHEY and SVGAGI. Deletions cut 4 bases from V and 4 bases from J, with 13 bases between. The CDR3 runs 14 residues. DNA for the CDR3: TGTGCCAGCAGTTCCCGCCAGGCAGTCTATGGCTACACCTTC. It is translated as CASSSRQAVYGYTF.

J is TRBJ2-1 and V is TRBV6-6; D possibly corresponds to TRBD2 (6 bases). Deletions cut 3 bases from V and 4 bases from J, with 10 bases between. Germline CDR1 and CDR2: MNHNY and SVGAGI (reference sequence). The CDR3 loop spans 14 amino acids. This CDR3 is CASSYSAGYNEQFF. In DNA form, the CDR3 reads TGTGCCAGCAGTTATTCCGCGGGGTACAATGAGCAGTTCTTC.

The V gene is TRBV30, the J gene TRBJ1-5; D remains ambiguous. CDR1 GTSNPN and CDR2 SVGIG come from the germline V gene (reference sequence). Trimming left V 3 bases short and J 3 bases short, with 18 bases between. The CDR3 extends over 16 amino acids. The CDR3 spells CAWSPRGLRSNQPQHF. CDR3 nucleotide sequence: TGTGCCTGGAGCCCCCGCGGACTCCGATCCAATCAGCCCCAGCATTTT.

This clone showed up just a few times. This chain links TRBV5-1 with TRBJ1-4; 8 bases match TRBD1. The length of the CDR3 is 14 residues. J gave up 8 bases and V 4 bases, and 7 bases lay outside the gene matches. Germline CDR1 is SGHRS and CDR2 is YFSETQ. CDR3 bases: TGCGCCAGCAGCATGGACAGGGTGGGGGAAAAACTGTTTTTT. Protein: CASSMDRVGEKLFF.

The chain recombines TRBV5-6 with TRBJ2-5; D is unresolved. V shed 1 base and J shed 2 bases, with 9 bases lying between them. The CDR3 has 14 residues. Germline CDR1 is SGHDT and CDR2 is YYEEEE. The CDR3 region has the DNA TGTGCCAGCAGCTTGTATACAGTTCAAGAGACCCAGTACTTC. Translating it yields CASSLYTVQETQYF.

The CDR3 region has the DNA TGTGCCAGCAGTCGGGACAGCAACACCGGGGAGCTGTTTTTT. Encoded protein: CASSRDSNTGELFF. The rearrangement joins TRBV6-5 to TRBJ2-2, with TRBD1 matching 7 bases. Trimming took 5 bases from V and 2 from J; bases not matched to a gene: 2. CDR3 length equals 14 residues. Germline CDR1 and CDR2: MNHEY and SVGAGI.

This clone has only a few counts. This chain joins TRBV6-4 and TRBJ1-1; 7 positions match TRBD1. Germline trimming cut 7 bases from V and 9 bases from J; bases unmatched to any gene: 5. CDR3 length equals 11 residues. Germline CDR1 is MRHNA and CDR2 is SNTAGT. In DNA form, the CDR3 reads TGTGCCAGCATCATACAGGGGAAAGCTTTCTTT. Protein sequence: CASIIQGKAFF.

This chain links TRBV30 with TRBJ1-3, with D maybe TRBD1 (6 bases). CDR1 and CDR2 (germline): GTSNPN, SVGIG (reference sequence). This CDR3 region has 15 residues. V was trimmed by 4 bases and J by 0 bases, leaving 13 bases between them. CDR3 bases: TGTGCCTGGACCTTAGGACAGCTCTCTGGAAACACCATATATTTT. Its protein is CAWTLGQLSGNTIYF.

This clone was picked up a small number of times. The chain couples TRBV29-1 to TRBJ1-1; 8 bases line up with TRBD1. This CDR3 spans 14 amino acids. V lost 6 bases to trimming and J lost 9 bases; unmatched junction nucleotides: 15. Germline-derived CDR1 and CDR2 are SQVTM and ANQGSEA. CDR3 sequence: CSVGGTGSSLKAFF. In nucleotides, the CDR3 is TGCAGCGTCGGTGGGACAGGCTCGTCCTTGAAAGCTTTCTTT. Supplemented by reference TRBV29-1 and TRBJ1-1, the full variable domain reads SAVISQKPSRDICQRGTSLTIQCQVDSQVTMMFWYRQQPGQSLTLIATANQGSEATYESGFVIDKFPISRPNLTFSTLTVSNMSPEDSSIYLCSVGGTGSSLKAFFGQGTRLTVV.

A single count supports this clone. This sequence joins TRBV5-4 and TRBJ2-7, with unresolved D. The CDR3 is 14 residues long. Trimming shortened V by 2 bases and J by 0 bases, and 9 bases separated the two germline ends. Per germline, CDR1 SGHNT and CDR2 YYREEE (reference sequence). For the CDR3, the DNA is TGTGCCAGCAGCTTTTGGTCGAGCTCCTACGAGCAGTACTTC. Protein: CASSFWSSSYEQYF.

The chain couples TRBV5-1 to TRBJ1-2, with TRBD1 identical over 7 bases. CDR1 and CDR2 from the germline V gene are SGHRS and YFSETQ. With 2 bases clipped from V and 4 bases from J, the junction kept 8 bases outside the gene matches. The CDR3 is 15 amino acids. The CDR3 loop reads CASSLTQGQIYGYTF. The CDR3 DNA sequence: TGCGCCAGCAGCTTAACCCAGGGACAGATCTATGGCTACACCTTC.